Following are 9 T cell receptor beta chains from one sample sequenced in a study of T-cell reconstitution after alpha-beta-depleted transplantation in children. The TCRbeta library incorporated unique molecular identifiers. TCRdb independently ran MiXCR on the PCR reads; one entry per CDR3 protein. The table has 450,000 to 700,000 distinct CDR3 sequences, more than 20% seen once. The input for sequencing was PBMCs, taken before TCRalphabeta/CD19-depleted stem cell transplant. These receptors originate from a boy under three years old with Wiskott-Aldrich syndrome, due to receive a stem cell transplant.

The chain has TRBV7-2 and TRBJ1-1; TRBD1 matches at 9 bases. Germline CDR1 reads SGHTA; CDR2 reads FQGNSA. This CDR3 contains 14 residues. The V segment lost 3 bases and the J segment 4 bases; nucleotides outside the gene matches: 3. The CDR3 protein is CASSFGQGITEAFF. The CDR3 bases are TGTGCCAGCAGCTTTGGACAGGGGATCACTGAAGCTTTCTTT.

V usage is TRBV7-7 and J usage is TRBJ2-2; possible D gene TRBD2, 6 bases. The CDR3 consists of 14 residues. The germline V gene encodes CDR1 SSHAT and CDR2 FNYEAQ (reference sequence). The V gene lost 5 bases and the J gene lost 7 bases, with 14 bases spanning the gap. CDR3 protein: CASSAGGANGELFF. DNA of the CDR3: TGTGCCAGCAGCGCAGGAGGGGCAAACGGGGAGCTGTTTTTT.

The chain recombines TRBV30 with TRBJ2-5; the D gene is possibly TRBD1 (6 bases). With 5 bases removed from V and 1 base from J, the gap between germline ends came to 11 bases. Germline V gives CDR1 GTSNPN, CDR2 SVGIG (reference sequence). The CDR3 extends over 13 amino acids. CDR3 in amino acids: CAWGSGVQETQYF. CDR3 DNA: TGTGCCTGGGGCTCAGGGGTCCAAGAGACCCAGTACTTC.

This clonotype was seen more than once but under ten times. This chain joins TRBV20-1 and TRBJ2-7, with TRBD2 matching over 7 bases. The CDR3 covers 13 residues. Trimming took 3 bases from V and 6 from J; bases not matched to a gene: 8. Germline V CDR1 and CDR2: DFQATT, SNEGSKA (reference sequence). This chain's CDR3 is CSASGRLIGEQYF. The CDR3, as DNA: TGCAGTGCTAGCGGGAGGTTAATCGGCGAGCAGTACTTC.

This clonotype was observed a handful of times. This chain joins TRBV29-1 and TRBJ2-7; 10 bases match TRBD1. Germline CDR1 SQVTM, CDR2 ANQGSEA. Unmatched junction bases numbered 11, after V lost 6 bases and J lost 3 bases. There are 15 residues in the CDR3. CDR3 region: CSVKDPGTGVYEQYF. In nucleotides, the CDR3 is TGCAGCGTGAAAGATCCCGGGACAGGGGTCTACGAGCAGTACTTC.

Regarding this clonotype: One end of the junction fails to match germline, which may point to a read error. The V and J genes are TRBV15 and TRBJ2-5, with 7 nucleotides matching TRBD2. Looked up from germline, CDR1 is LNHNV and CDR2 is YYDKDF (reference sequence). The CDR3 extends over 14 amino acids. In DNA form, the CDR3 reads TGTGTCACCAGCAGAGGCGGGAGCCACGAGACCCAGTACTTC. Translated, it gives CVTSRGGSHETQYF.

This clonotype was counted between two and nine times. This rearrangement joins TRBV20-1 to TRBJ2-5; D is unresolved. This CDR3 is built from 13 residues. Trimming left V 0 bases short and J 5 bases short, with 10 bases between. CDR1 DFQATT and CDR2 SNEGSKA come from the germline V gene (reference sequence). CDR3 DNA: TGCAGTGCTAGAGATCCCAGGCCGGAGACCCAGTACTTC. It specifies CSARDPRPETQYF.

In this sample, this clonotype turned up a few times. The chain links TRBV20-1 to TRBJ2-1; 11 nucleotides line up with TRBD2. Per germline, CDR1 DFQATT and CDR2 SNEGSKA (reference sequence). V gave up 6 bases and J gave up 4 bases; unmatched junction bases: 5. This CDR3 contains 14 residues. The CDR3 loop reads CSAWGTSGYNEQFF. CDR3 in DNA: TGCAGTGCCTGGGGGACTAGCGGATACAATGAGCAGTTCTTC.

This clonotype appeared a few times. The J gene is TRBJ2-1, the V gene TRBV6-1; TRBD2 aligns across 12 bases. V shed 5 bases, J shed 2 bases, and the junction held 7 bases outside the gene matches. CDR1 and CDR2 from the germline V gene are MNHNS and SASEGT. CDR3 size: 17 residues. As DNA, the CDR3 is TGTGCCAGCAGTAGACTCACTAGCGGGAGGCCCTACAATGAGCAGTTCTTC. This sequence encodes CASSRLTSGRPYNEQFF.